This T cell receptor beta chain was retrieved from a study of breast tumors, draining lymph nodes, adjacent tissues. The study, taken as a whole, reports: That most tumor T cells come from lymph nodes remained unproven.

TCRdb independently ran MiXCR on the multiplex PCR reads; one entry per CDR3 protein. The table records some 120,000 distinct CDR3 sequences, just under 20% of them present only once. About this clonotype: Its target is unknown. It may be a read error: a sequence one base away is much more abundant.

Axillary draining lymph nodes of breast cancer patients supplied the node samples. The sequencing input was axillary lymph node tissue. This clonotype was obtained from a female donor with breast cancer. Some clones in this sample may be carry-over from other donors' samples.

The CDR3 DNA reads as TGTGCCAGCAGTTACGTGAGCGGGGGGGCGGGTAATGAGCAGTTCTTC. It specifies CASSYVSGGAGNEQFF. The chain employs TRBV6-5 and TRBJ2-1; 10 bases align to TRBD2. The V gene's germline CDR1 is MNHEY and CDR2 SVGAGI. V lost 2 bases, J lost 7 bases, and 8 bases stayed unmatched. This CDR3 has 16 residues.